Sequencing of this TCR beta chain was carried out in a study of T cells after yellow fever vaccination. Whole-study context: Some fractions had low cell numbers, and these were prepared with SMART-Seq v4 Ultra Low Input.

V lost 2 bases and J 0 bases, leaving 15 bases between the germline ends. This CDR3 region has 17 residues. Germline V gene data show CDR1 as SGHVS and CDR2 as FQNEAQ. This clonotype was picked up a small number of times. TCRdb redid the calling of the 5' RACE reads with MiXCR, one entry per CDR3 protein. The sample includes under 250,000 distinct CDR3 sequences, approximately 3.2% of them seen just once. This sample comprised CD4+ T cells sorted from PBMCs, obtained 10 days after the yellow fever booster vaccination. The TCR originated in a man aged 18 to 30 who received the YFV17D yellow fever vaccine. V is TRBV7-8 and J is TRBJ2-3; TRBD2 is a possible D gene (6 bases). The CDR3 spells CASSLRLRGTSTDTQYF. The CDR3 region has the DNA TGTGCCAGCAGCTTACGTTTACGCGGGACTAGCACAGATACGCAGTATTTT.